Following are 24 T cell receptor beta chains from one sample sequenced in a study of T cell changes during pregnancy in multiple sclerosis. The assay was immunoSEQ multiplex PCR, and TCRdb's table has in-frame clones only and misses some. The sample has over 20,000 clones, over 65% seen once. The sequencing used CD8+ T cells from peripheral blood mononuclear cells, collected before pregnancy. These receptors were collected from a female donor with multiple sclerosis, enrolled in a pregnancy study.

CDR3 DNA sequence: TGTGCCAGCAGTCGGGTCCAAGCGGGAGGGCCAAAAAATGAGCAGTTCTTC. It is translated as CASSRVQAGGPKNEQFF. V and J are TRBV7-9 and TRBJ2-1, with 10 bases matching TRBD2. Germline V gene sequence: CDR1 SEHNR, CDR2 FQNEAQ (reference sequence). J was trimmed by 7 bases and V by 6 bases; bases with no gene match: 15. The CDR3 sequence is 17 residues long.

The DNA for the CDR3 is TGTGCCAGCAGCCAGGGGGACAGTCACTACGAGCAGTACTTC. It is translated as CASSQGDSHYEQYF. This chain joins TRBV7-9 and TRBJ2-7; 7 nucleotides agree with TRBD1. There are 14 residues in the CDR3. The germline CDR1 and CDR2 sequences are SEHNR and FQNEAQ (reference sequence). J was trimmed by 3 bases and V by 5 bases; bases with no gene match: 7.

J is TRBJ2-1 and V is TRBV13, with TRBD1 matching 11 bases. Trimming at V came to 5 bases and at J to 8 bases, leaving 2 bases not matched to a gene. Germline V gene data show CDR1 as PRHDT and CDR2 as FYEKMQ (reference sequence). This CDR3 has 13 amino acids. The CDR3 bases are TGTGCCAGCAGCCGGGACAGGGGGGATGAGCAGTTCTTC. As protein: CASSRDRGDEQFF.

The chain uses TRBV4-2 and TRBJ2-7, with unresolved D. V shed 0 bases and J shed 7 bases, with 13 bases lying between them. Per germline, CDR1 LGHNA and CDR2 YNFKEQ. The CDR3 covers 14 residues. In DNA form, the CDR3 reads TGTGCCAGCAGCCAAGATTTACGACTTGGGGAGCAGTACTTC. Residues: CASSQDLRLGEQYF.

This clone was detected a few times. This chain joins TRBV25-1 and TRBJ2-7, with D possibly being TRBD1 (6 bases). The CDR3 contains 11 residues. CDR1 is MGHDK and CDR2 is SYGVNS in the germline V gene. Deletions cut 10 bases from V and 5 bases from J, with 12 bases between. The CDR3 reads CATEQGHEQYF. The CDR3 bases are TGTGCCACCGAACAGGGCCACGAGCAGTACTTC.

The chain is built from TRBV7-9 and TRBJ1-2; 10 bases align to TRBD1. The germline V gene encodes CDR1 SEHNR and CDR2 FQNEAQ (reference sequence). The CDR3 is 16 residues long. Germline trimming cut 5 bases from V and 8 bases from J; bases unmatched to any gene: 14. CDR3 sequence (DNA): TGTGCCAGCAGCCCCAAAGGGGACAGGGGTTTTGGCGGCTACACCTTC. Its protein is CASSPKGDRGFGGYTF.

CDR3 amino acids: CASSTDRVGWNTEAFF. The CDR3 region has the DNA TGTGCCAGCAGCACGGACAGGGTAGGGTGGAACACTGAAGCTTTCTTT. The chain employs TRBV28 and TRBJ1-1; 8 bases are a match to TRBD1. The CDR3 spans 16 residues. Trimming at V came to 6 bases and at J to 1 base, leaving 10 bases not matched to a gene. Germline loops: CDR1 MDHEN, CDR2 SYDVKM.

V is TRBV10-3 and J is TRBJ1-1; unclear D gene. Germline CDR1 ENHRY, CDR2 SYGVKD. The CDR3 runs to 14 residues. Trimming removed 5 bases from V and 0 bases from J, with 10 bases in between. CDR3 amino acids: CAISPYFMNTEAFF. The CDR3 coding sequence is TGTGCCATCAGTCCTTATTTTATGAACACTGAAGCTTTCTTT.

Only a few counts were recorded for this clone. The chain employs TRBV6-4 and TRBJ2-1, with TRBD1 as a possible D gene (5 bases). V lost 3 bases, J lost 6 bases, and 9 bases lay in between. CDR1 is MRHNA, CDR2 SNTAGT, per germline. The CDR3 spans 13 residues. The CDR3 DNA is TGTGCCAGCAGTGATCTAGGGGTCAATGAGCAGTTCTTC. Protein: CASSDLGVNEQFF.

The chain uses TRBV18 and TRBJ2-1, with 9 nucleotides matching TRBD2. Germline V CDR1 and CDR2: KGHSH, LQKENI. CDR3 size: 17 residues. Trimming cost V 0 bases and J 5 bases; bases outside gene matches: 8. CDR3 nucleotide sequence: TGTGCCAGCTCACCACCAGGGGGCGGGAGGGAGGACAATGAGCAGTTCTTC. Translated, it gives CASSPPGGGREDNEQFF.

This rearrangement joins TRBV7-9 to TRBJ2-1; a weak D match, TRBD1 (6 bases). Trimming took 1 base from V and 1 from J, leaving 11 bases between them. Per the germline V gene, CDR1 is SEHNR and CDR2 is FQNEAQ (reference sequence). This CDR3 contains 16 residues. CDR3 loop: CASSLGGGRSYNEQFF. The CDR3 region has the DNA TGTGCCAGCAGCTTAGGAGGGGGTAGGTCCTACAATGAGCAGTTCTTC.

This chain joins TRBV27 and TRBJ2-3; TRBD1 agrees at 7 bases. CDR3 length: 15 residues. With 0 bases clipped from V and 6 bases from J, the junction kept 6 bases outside the gene matches. The V gene's germline CDR1 is MNHEY and CDR2 SMNVEV (reference sequence). The CDR3 sequence is CASSLSTGSQDTQYF. The DNA for the CDR3 is TGTGCCAGCAGTTTATCGACAGGGTCGCAGGATACGCAGTATTTT.

The rearrangement uses TRBV6-4 and TRBJ1-2, with D unresolved. Germline CDR1 reads MRHNA; CDR2 reads SNTAGT. This CDR3 has 14 residues. The ends were cut back, 4 bases at V and 5 bases at J, with 14 bases in the middle. CDR3 region: CASSAGETTYGYTF. CDR3 sequence (DNA): TGTGCCAGCAGTGCCGGGGAAACAACATATGGCTACACCTTC.

The V call is TRBV6-4, the J call TRBJ2-6; D perhaps matches TRBD1 (5 bases). V lost 2 bases and J 3 bases, leaving 8 bases between the germline ends. The CDR3 is 15 amino acids. Germline assignment: CDR1 MRHNA and CDR2 SNTAGT. CDR3 DNA sequence: TGTGCCAGCAGTGACAAAACAGGTGGGGCCAACGTCCTGACTTTC. Translated, it gives CASSDKTGGANVLTF.

The rearrangement links TRBV2 to TRBJ2-7, with 10 bases lining up with TRBD2. With 3 bases clipped from V and 6 bases from J, the junction kept 8 bases outside the gene matches. This CDR3 has 15 amino acids. Per germline, CDR1 SNHLY and CDR2 FYNNEI. The CDR3: CASSDRTSGTAEQYF. In DNA form, the CDR3 reads TGTGCCAGCAGTGATCGAACTAGCGGGACTGCCGAGCAGTACTTC.

V gene TRBV6-1 combines with J gene TRBJ2-6; the D is unclear. This CDR3 comprises 15 residues. The germline gives CDR1 MNHNS, CDR2 SASEGT. Trimming stripped 1 base from V and 0 bases from J, with 4 bases between. The chain's CDR3 is CASSEVYSGANVLTF. CDR3 nucleotides: TGTGCCAGCAGTGAAGTTTACTCTGGGGCCAACGTCCTGACTTTC.

The J gene is TRBJ1-1, the V gene TRBV5-1; the match to TRBD1 covers 11 bases. The germline V gene encodes CDR1 SGHRS and CDR2 YFSETQ. CDR3 length: 14 amino acids. With 4 bases clipped from V and 3 bases from J, the junction kept 2 bases outside the gene matches. CDR3 region: CASSGGQGDTEAFF. The CDR3 bases are TGCGCCAGCAGCGGGGGACAGGGGGACACTGAAGCTTTCTTT.

The rearrangement links TRBV19 to TRBJ2-3; D is perhaps TRBD1 (5 bases). This CDR3 has 14 residues. V shed 3 bases and J shed 3 bases, with 10 bases lying between them. The germline V gene has CDR1 LNHDA and CDR2 SQIVND (reference sequence). The chain's CDR3 is CASSMTPGTDTQYF. CDR3 sequence (DNA): TGTGCCAGTAGTATGACTCCAGGGACAGATACGCAGTATTTT.

This chain joins TRBV7-9 and TRBJ2-1; D is unclear. V dropped 6 bases and J dropped 10 bases, with 7 bases sitting between them. The germline V gene has CDR1 SEHNR and CDR2 FQNEAQ (reference sequence). The CDR3 is made up of 10 amino acids. Here the CDR3 reads CASSLEEQFF. CDR3 nucleotides: TGTGCCAGCAGTCTAGAGGAGCAGTTCTTC.

The chain links TRBV5-1 to TRBJ2-2, with D possibly matching TRBD1 (6 bases). The CDR3 is 16 amino acids. The V gene lost 1 base and the J gene lost 4 bases, with 14 bases spanning the gap. Germline CDR1 SGHRS, CDR2 YFSETQ. CDR3 coding DNA: TGCGCCAGCAGCTTGTTGACAGGTGCGGCCACCGGGGAGCTGTTTTTT. This sequence encodes CASSLLTGAATGELFF.

This chain's CDR3 is CASSLARYGRAVEQFF. CDR3 sequence (DNA): TGTGCCAGCAGCTTAGCCAGGTACGGGAGGGCGGTTGAGCAGTTCTTC. V and J are TRBV7-9 and TRBJ2-1; 8 nucleotides align to TRBD2. The CDR3 contains 16 residues. The V segment lost 0 bases and the J segment 9 bases; nucleotides outside the gene matches: 10. The germline V gene has CDR1 SEHNR and CDR2 FQNEAQ (reference sequence).

This clone has only a few counts. The CDR3 region has the DNA TGTGCCAGCAGCTCCGGGTACAATGAGCAGTTCTTC. Translation: CASSSGYNEQFF. The genes are TRBV5-6 and TRBJ2-1; D call uncertain. This CDR3 is 12 amino acids long. V was pared by 3 bases and J by 4 bases, with 5 bases between. Germline CDR1 and CDR2: SGHDT and YYEEEE.

This clone has only one observation. The chain has TRBV6-1 and TRBJ2-2, with TRBD1 identical over 7 bases. Germline lookup yields CDR1 MNHNS and CDR2 SASEGT. The CDR3 length is 17 residues. Trimming took 6 bases from V and 6 from J; bases not matched to a gene: 16. The CDR3 protein is CASSEINRGWAAGELFF. The CDR3 coding sequence is TGTGCCAGCAGCGAAATCAACAGGGGATGGGCTGCCGGGGAGCTGTTTTTT.

By sample fraction, this clone is medium-sized. The chain joins TRBV12-2 to TRBJ2-7; TRBD2, the table's D call, was not compared with the DNA. TRBV12-2 has pseudogene status. CDR3 length: 15 amino acids. CDR3 DNA: TGTGCAAGTCGCTTAGCTAGCGGGAGCTCCTACGAGCAGTACTTC. Translating it yields CASRLASGSSYEQYF.